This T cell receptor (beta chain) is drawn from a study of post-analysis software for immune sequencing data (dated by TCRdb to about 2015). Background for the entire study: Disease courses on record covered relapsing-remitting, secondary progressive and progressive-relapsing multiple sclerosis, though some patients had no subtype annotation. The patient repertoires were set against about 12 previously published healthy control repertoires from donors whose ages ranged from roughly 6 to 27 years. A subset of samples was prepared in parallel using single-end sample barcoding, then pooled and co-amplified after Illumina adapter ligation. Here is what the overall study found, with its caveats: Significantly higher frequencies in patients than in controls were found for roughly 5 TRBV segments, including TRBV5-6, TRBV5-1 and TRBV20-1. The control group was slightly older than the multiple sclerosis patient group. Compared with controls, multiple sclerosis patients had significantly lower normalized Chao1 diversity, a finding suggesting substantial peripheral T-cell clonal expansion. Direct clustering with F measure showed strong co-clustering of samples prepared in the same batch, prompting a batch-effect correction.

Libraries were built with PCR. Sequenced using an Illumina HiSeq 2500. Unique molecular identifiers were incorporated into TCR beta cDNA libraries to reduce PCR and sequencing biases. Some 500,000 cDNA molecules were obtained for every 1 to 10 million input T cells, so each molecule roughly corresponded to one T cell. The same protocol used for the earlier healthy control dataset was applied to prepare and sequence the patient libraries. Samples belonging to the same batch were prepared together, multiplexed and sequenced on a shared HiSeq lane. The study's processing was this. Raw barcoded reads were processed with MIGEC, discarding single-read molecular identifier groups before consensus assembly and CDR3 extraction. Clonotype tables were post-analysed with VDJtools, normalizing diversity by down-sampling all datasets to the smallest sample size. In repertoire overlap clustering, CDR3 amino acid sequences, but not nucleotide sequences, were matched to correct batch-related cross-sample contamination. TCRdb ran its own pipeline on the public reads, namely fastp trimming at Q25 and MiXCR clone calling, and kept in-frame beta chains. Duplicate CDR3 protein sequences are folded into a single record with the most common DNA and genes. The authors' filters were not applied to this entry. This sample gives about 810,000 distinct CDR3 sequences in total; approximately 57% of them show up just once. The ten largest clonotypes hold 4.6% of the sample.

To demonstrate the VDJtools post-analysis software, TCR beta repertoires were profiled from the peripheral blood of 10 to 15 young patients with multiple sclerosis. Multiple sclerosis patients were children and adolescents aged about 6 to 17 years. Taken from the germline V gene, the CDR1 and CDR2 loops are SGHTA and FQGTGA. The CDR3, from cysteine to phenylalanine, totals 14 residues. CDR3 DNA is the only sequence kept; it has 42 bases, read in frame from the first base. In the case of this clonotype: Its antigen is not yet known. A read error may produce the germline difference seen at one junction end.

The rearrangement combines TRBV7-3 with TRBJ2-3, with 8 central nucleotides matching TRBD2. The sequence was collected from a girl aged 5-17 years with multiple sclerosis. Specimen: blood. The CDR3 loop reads CAGSPGLARDTQYF. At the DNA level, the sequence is TGTGCCGGCAGCCCCGGACTAGCCCGAGATACGCAGTATTTT. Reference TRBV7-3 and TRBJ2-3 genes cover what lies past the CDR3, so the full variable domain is GAGVSQTPSNKVTEKGKYVELRCDPISGHTALYWYRQSLGQGPEFLIYFQGTGAADDSGLPNDRFFAVRPEGSVSTLKIQRTERGDSAVYLCAGSPGLARDTQYFGPGTRLTVL.